The 6 T cell receptor beta chains in this list originate from one sample, sequenced in a study of Ad26.COV2.S vaccination and SARS-CoV-2 variants. Described treatment: around 19 received Ad26.COV2.S at low or high dose, single or two shots; 5 received placebo; per-sample allocation not given. After the first vaccine or placebo injection, samples were drawn on day 63. Libraries were prepared by immunoSEQ multiplex PCR; TCRdb keeps only in-frame clonotypes and omits some of them. Of under 500,000 clones listed, about 92% are singletons. The source material was peripheral blood, sampled in a trial of Ad26.COV2.S vaccine versus placebo. The receptors derive from a person between 18 and 59 years old who received the Ad26.COV2.S COVID-19 vaccine or a placebo.

V and J are TRBV6-2 or TRBV6-3 and TRBJ2-3; D remains ambiguous. Germline V gives CDR1 MNHEY, CDR2 SVGEGT. The length of the CDR3 is 15 residues. V shed 3 bases and J shed 2 bases, with 12 bases lying between them. In nucleotides, the CDR3 is TGTGCCAGCAGTTATCAGGCAGGAACCACAGATACGCAGTATTTT. Its protein is CASSYQAGTTDTQYF.

V gene TRBV4-3 combines with J gene TRBJ1-4; D may be TRBD1 (5 bases). Germline V gene lookup returns CDR1 LGHNA and CDR2 YSLEER. This CDR3 comprises 15 residues. V lost 1 base, J lost 0 bases, and 6 bases lay in between. The CDR3 protein is CASSQGTSTNEKLFF. DNA for the CDR3: TGCGCCAGCAGCCAAGGGACATCAACTAATGAAAAACTGTTTTTT.

The chain couples TRBV18 to TRBJ2-2; the match to TRBD2 covers 11 bases. The junction had 4 bases not matched to a gene; V was cut back by 6 bases and J by 1 base. Germline CDR1 and CDR2: KGHSH and LQKENI. CDR3 length: 16 amino acids. The CDR3 DNA reads TGTGCCAGCTCCCTAGGACTAGCGGGGAACACCGGGGAGCTGTTTTTT. This encodes CASSLGLAGNTGELFF. Complete variable domain (other parts from reference TRBV18 and TRBJ2-2): NAGVMQNPRHLVRRRGQEARLRCSPMKGHSHVYWYRQLPEEGLKFMVYLQKENIIDESGMPKERFSAEFPKEGPSILRIQQVVRGDSAAYFCASSLGLAGNTGELFFGEGSRLTVL.

This chain joins TRBV10-3 and TRBJ1-5, with 7 bases fitting TRBD1. Germline CDR1 ENHRY, CDR2 SYGVKD. The CDR3 has 18 amino acids. V was clipped by 2 bases and J by 5 bases; unmatched bases: 15. CDR3 nucleotides: TGTGCCATCAGTGAGCCAGGGGTCGGGGTAGGGACAGATCAGCCCCAGCATTTT. Translating gives CAISEPGVGVGTDQPQHF.

V is TRBV7-9 and J is TRBJ2-1, with TRBD1 matching over 7 bases. Germline CDR1 reads SEHNR; CDR2 reads FQNEAQ (reference sequence). The CDR3 spans 15 residues. V shed 4 bases, J shed 4 bases, and the junction held 7 bases outside the gene matches. Here the CDR3 reads CASSYGQVPYNEQFF. DNA for the CDR3: TGTGCCAGCAGCTACGGACAGGTCCCATACAATGAGCAGTTCTTC.

This clone occurred once. The rearrangement uses TRBV7-2 and TRBJ1-4; TRBD1 matches 7 bases. The CDR3 covers 15 residues. Germline assignment: CDR1 SGHTA and CDR2 FQGNSA. V shed 6 bases, J shed 4 bases, and the junction held 8 bases outside the gene matches. CDR3 in amino acids: CASRGGGRGNEKLFF. The CDR3 DNA reads as TGTGCCAGCAGAGGAGGGGGCCGTGGTAATGAAAAACTGTTTTTT.